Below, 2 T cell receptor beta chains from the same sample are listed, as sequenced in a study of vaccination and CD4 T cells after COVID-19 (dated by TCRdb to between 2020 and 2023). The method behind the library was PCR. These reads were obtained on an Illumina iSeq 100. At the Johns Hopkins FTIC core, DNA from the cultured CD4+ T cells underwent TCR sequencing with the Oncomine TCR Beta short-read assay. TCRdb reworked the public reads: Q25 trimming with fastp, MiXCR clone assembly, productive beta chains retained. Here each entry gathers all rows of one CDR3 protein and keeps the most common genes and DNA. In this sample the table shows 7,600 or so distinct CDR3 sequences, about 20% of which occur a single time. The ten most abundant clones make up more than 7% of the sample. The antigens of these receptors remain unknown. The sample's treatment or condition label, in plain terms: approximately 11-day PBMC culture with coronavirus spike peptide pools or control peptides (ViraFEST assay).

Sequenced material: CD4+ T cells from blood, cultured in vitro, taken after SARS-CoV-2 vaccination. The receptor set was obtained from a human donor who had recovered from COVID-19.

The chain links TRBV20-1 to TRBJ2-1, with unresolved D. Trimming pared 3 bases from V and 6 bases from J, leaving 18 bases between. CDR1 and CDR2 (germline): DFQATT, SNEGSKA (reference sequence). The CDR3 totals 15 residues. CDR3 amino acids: CSASPVAVWANEQFF. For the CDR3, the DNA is TGCAGTGCTAGCCCGGTCGCGGTTTGGGCCAATGAGCAGTTCTTC.

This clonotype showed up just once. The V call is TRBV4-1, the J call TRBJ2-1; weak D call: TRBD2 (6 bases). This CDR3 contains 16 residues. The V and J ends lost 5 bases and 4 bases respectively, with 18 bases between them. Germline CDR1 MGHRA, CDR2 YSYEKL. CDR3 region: CASSLKTGEGYNEQFF. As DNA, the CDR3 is TGCGCCAGCAGCTTGAAGACGGGAGAGGGGTACAATGAGCAGTTCTTC.